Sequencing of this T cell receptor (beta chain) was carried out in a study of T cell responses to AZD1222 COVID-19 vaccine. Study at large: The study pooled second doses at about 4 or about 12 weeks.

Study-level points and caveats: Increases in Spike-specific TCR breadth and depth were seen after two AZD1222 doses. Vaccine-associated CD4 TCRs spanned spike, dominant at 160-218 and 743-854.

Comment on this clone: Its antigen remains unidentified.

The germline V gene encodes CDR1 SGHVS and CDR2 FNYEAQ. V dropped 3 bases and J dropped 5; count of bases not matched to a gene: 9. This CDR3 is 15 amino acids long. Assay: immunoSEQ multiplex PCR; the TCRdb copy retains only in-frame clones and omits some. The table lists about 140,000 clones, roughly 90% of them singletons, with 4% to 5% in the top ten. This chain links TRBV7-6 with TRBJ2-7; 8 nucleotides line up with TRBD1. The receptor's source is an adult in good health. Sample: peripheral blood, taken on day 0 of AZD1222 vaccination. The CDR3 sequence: CASSLSADRVDEQYF. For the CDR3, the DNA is TGTGCCAGCAGCTTGAGCGCGGACAGGGTCGACGAGCAGTACTTC.